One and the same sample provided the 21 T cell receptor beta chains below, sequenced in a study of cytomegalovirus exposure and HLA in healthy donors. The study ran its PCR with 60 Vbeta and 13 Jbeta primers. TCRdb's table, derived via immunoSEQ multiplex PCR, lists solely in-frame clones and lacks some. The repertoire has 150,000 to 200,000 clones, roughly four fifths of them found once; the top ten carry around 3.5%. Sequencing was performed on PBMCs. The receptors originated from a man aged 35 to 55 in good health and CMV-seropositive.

The CDR3 bases are TGTGCCAGCAGTTACGGGGGGAAGATGAACACTGAAGCTTTCTTT. This gives the protein CASSYGGKMNTEAFF. The chain employs TRBV6-6 and TRBJ1-1; possible D gene TRBD1, 5 bases. V lost 2 bases, J lost 0 bases, and 10 bases lay in between. From germline, CDR1 is MNHNY and CDR2 SVGAGI (reference sequence). The CDR3 contains 15 residues.

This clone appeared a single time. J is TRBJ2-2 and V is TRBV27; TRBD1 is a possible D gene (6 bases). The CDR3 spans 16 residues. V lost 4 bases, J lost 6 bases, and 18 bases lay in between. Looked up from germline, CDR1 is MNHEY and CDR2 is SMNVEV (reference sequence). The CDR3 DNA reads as TGTGCCAGCAGTTCCCAGCAGGGGCCGGCGGCCGGGGAGCTGTTTTTT. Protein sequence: CASSSQQGPAAGELFF.

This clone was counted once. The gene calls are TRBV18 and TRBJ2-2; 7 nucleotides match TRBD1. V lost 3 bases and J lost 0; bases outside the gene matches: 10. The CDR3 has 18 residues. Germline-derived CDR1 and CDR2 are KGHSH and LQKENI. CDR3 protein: CASSPFRQGDANTGELFF. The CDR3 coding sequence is TGTGCCAGCTCACCTTTTCGGCAGGGGGATGCGAACACCGGGGAGCTGTTTTTT.

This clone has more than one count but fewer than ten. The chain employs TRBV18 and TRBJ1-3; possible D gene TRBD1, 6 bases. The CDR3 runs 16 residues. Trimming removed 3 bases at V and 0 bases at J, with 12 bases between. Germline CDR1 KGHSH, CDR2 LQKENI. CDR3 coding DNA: TGTGCCAGCTCACCTAGACAGGCGATCTCTGGAAACACCATATATTTT. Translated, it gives CASSPRQAISGNTIYF.

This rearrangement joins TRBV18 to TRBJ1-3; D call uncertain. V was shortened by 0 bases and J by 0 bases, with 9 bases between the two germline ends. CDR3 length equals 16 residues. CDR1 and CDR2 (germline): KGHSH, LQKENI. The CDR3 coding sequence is TGTGCCAGCTCACCACCGTCCGCCAGCTCTGGAAACACCATATATTTT. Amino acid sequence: CASSPPSASSGNTIYF.

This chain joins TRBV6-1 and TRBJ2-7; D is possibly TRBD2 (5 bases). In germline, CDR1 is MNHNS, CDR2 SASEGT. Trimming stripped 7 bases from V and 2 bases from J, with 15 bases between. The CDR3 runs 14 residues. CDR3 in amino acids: CASNSREGTYEQYF. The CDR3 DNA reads TGTGCCAGCAACTCCCGGGAAGGGACCTACGAGCAGTACTTC.

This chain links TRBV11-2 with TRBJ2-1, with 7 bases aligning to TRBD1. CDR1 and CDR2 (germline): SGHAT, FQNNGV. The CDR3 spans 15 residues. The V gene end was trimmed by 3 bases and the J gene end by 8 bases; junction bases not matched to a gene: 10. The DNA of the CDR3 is TGTGCCAGCAGCTTGACAGGGTCGAGGGTCGATGAGCAGTTCTTC. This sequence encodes CASSLTGSRVDEQFF.

The DNA for the CDR3 is TGTGCCAGCAGTGAAAGGGGGACAGGTACTAATGAAAAACTGTTTTTT. It yields the protein CASSERGTGTNEKLFF. The chain recombines TRBV2 with TRBJ1-4; 8 bases are shared with TRBD1. Germline V gene lookup returns CDR1 SNHLY and CDR2 FYNNEI. With 2 bases clipped from V and 2 bases from J, the junction kept 4 bases outside the gene matches. This CDR3 is built from 16 residues.

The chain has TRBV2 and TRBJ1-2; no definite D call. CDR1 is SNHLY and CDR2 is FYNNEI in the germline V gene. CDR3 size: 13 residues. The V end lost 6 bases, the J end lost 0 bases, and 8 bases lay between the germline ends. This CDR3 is CASRLRANYGYTF. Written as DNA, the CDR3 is TGTGCCAGCAGGTTGAGAGCTAACTATGGCTACACCTTC. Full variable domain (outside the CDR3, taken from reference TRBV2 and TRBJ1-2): EPEVTQTPSHQVTQMGQEVILRCVPISNHLYFYWYRQILGQKVEFLVSFYNNEISEKSEIFDDQFSVERPDGSNFTLKIRSTKLEDSAMYFCASRLRANYGYTFGSGTRLTVV.

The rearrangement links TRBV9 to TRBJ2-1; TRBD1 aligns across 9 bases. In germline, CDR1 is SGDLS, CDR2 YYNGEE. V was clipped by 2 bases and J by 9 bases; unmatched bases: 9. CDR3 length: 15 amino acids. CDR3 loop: CASSVGQGSFFEQFF. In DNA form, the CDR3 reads TGTGCCAGCAGCGTGGGACAGGGAAGTTTTTTTGAGCAGTTCTTC.

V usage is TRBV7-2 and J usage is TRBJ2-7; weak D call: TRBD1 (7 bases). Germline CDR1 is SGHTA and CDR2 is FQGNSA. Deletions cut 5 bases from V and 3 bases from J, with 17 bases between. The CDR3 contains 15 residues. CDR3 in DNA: TGTGCCAGCAGCGTCAGCAGGGGGGAGAACTACGAGCAGTACTTC. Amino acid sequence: CASSVSRGENYEQYF.

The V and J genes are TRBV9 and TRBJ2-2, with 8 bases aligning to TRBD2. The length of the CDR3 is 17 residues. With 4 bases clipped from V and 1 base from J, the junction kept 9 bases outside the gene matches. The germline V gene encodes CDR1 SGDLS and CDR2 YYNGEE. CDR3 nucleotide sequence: TGTGCCAGCAGCCCTAGGGCTAGCGGGCAGAACACCGGGGAGCTGTTTTTT. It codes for CASSPRASGQNTGELFF.

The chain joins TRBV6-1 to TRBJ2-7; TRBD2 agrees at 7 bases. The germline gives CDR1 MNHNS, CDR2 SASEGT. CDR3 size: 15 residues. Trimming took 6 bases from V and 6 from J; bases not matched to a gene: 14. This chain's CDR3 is CASRGRDEAPREQYF. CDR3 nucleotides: TGTGCCAGCAGGGGGAGGGACGAGGCGCCACGCGAGCAGTACTTC.

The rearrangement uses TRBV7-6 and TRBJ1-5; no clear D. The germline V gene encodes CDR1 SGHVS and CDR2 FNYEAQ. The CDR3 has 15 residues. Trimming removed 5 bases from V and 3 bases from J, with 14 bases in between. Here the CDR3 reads CASSPWAGVNQPQHF. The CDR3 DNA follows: TGTGCCAGCAGCCCATGGGCAGGCGTCAATCAGCCCCAGCATTTT.

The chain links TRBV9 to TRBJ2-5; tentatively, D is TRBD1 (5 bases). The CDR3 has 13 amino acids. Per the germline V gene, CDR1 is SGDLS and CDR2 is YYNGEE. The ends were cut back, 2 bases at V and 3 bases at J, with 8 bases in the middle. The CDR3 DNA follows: TGTGCCAGCAGCGTGGGGCCAGAAGAGACCCAGTACTTC. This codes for CASSVGPEETQYF.

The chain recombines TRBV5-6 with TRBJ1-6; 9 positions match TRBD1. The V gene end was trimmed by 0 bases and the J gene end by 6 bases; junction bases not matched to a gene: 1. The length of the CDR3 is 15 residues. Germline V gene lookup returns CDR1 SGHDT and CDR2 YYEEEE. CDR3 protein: CASSLGDRVNSPLHF. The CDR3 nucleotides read TGTGCCAGCAGCTTGGGGGACAGGGTTAATTCACCCCTCCACTTT.

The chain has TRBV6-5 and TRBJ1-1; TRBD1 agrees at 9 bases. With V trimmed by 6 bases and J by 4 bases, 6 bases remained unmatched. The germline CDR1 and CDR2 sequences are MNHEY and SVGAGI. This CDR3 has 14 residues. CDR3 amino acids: CASRQGARITEAFF. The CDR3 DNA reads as TGTGCCAGCAGACAGGGGGCAAGGATCACTGAAGCTTTCTTT.

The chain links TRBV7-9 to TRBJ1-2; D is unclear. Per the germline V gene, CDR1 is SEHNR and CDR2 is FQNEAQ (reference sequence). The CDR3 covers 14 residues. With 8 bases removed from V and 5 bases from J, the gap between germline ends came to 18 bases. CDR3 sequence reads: CASALESLRYGYTF. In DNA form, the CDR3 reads TGTGCCAGCGCTTTAGAGTCCCTGAGGTATGGCTACACCTTC.

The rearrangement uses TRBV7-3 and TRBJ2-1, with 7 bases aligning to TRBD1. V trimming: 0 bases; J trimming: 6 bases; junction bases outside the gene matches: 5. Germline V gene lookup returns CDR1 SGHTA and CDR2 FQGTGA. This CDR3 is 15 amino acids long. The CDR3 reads CASSLTWTGANEQFF. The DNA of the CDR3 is TGTGCCAGCAGCTTAACCTGGACAGGCGCCAATGAGCAGTTCTTC.

CDR3 DNA: TGTGCCAGCAGCCAGGCGGGGTACGAGCAGTACTTC. It encodes CASSQAGYEQYF. The rearrangement uses TRBV11-3 and TRBJ2-7; TRBD2 is a possible D gene (6 bases). CDR1 and CDR2 (germline): SGHNT, YENEEA. This CDR3 region has 12 residues. The V end lost 5 bases, the J end lost 4 bases, and 9 bases lay between the germline ends.

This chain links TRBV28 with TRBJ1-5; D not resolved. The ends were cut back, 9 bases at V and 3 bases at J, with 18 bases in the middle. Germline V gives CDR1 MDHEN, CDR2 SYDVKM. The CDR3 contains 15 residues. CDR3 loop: CARWPPSPHNQPQHF. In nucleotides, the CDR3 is TGTGCCAGGTGGCCCCCGTCCCCACACAATCAGCCCCAGCATTTT.